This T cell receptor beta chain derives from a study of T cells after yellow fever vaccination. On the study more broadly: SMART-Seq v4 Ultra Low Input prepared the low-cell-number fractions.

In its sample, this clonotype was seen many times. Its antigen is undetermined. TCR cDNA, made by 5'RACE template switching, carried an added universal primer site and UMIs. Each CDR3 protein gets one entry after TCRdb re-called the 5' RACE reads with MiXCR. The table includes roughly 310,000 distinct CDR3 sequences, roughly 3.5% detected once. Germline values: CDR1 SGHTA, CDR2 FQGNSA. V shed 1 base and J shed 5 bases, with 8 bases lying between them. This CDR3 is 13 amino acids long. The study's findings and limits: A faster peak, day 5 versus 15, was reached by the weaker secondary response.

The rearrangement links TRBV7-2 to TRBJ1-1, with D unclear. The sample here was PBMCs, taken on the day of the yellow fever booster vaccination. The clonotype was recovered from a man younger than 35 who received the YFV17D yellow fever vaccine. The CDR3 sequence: CASSLEGGTEAFF. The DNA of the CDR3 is TGTGCCAGCAGCTTAGAGGGTGGGACTGAAGCTTTCTTT.